The T cell receptor beta chain described here comes from a study of blood T cell repertoires in COVID-19. Profiled with immunoSEQ multiplex PCR; TCRdb holds only in-frame clones, not every one. The data hold roughly 150,000 clones, with 70% to 80% observed a single time. This clone was seen a few times. The TCR was taken from a woman in her sixties or seventies in a cohort exposed to, infected with or recovered from COVID-19 (not recorded which). The sample taken for sequencing was PBMCs or T cells enriched from blood (not recorded which).

CDR3 residues: CASSESYEQYF. The CDR3 DNA reads TGTGCCAGCAGCGAGAGTTACGAGCAGTACTTC. The gene calls are TRBV28 and TRBJ2-7; D uncertain. There are 11 residues in the CDR3. The germline V gene has CDR1 MDHEN and CDR2 SYDVKM. Between the trimmed V and J ends, which lost 6 bases and 4 bases, there was a span of 7 bases. The full variable domain, its missing parts supplied by reference TRBV28 and TRBJ2-7, is DVKVTQSSRYLVKRTGEKVFLECVQDMDHENMFWYRQDPGLGLRLIYFSYDVKMKEKGDIPEGYSVSREKKERFSLILESASTNQTSMYLCASSESYEQYFGPGTRLTVT.